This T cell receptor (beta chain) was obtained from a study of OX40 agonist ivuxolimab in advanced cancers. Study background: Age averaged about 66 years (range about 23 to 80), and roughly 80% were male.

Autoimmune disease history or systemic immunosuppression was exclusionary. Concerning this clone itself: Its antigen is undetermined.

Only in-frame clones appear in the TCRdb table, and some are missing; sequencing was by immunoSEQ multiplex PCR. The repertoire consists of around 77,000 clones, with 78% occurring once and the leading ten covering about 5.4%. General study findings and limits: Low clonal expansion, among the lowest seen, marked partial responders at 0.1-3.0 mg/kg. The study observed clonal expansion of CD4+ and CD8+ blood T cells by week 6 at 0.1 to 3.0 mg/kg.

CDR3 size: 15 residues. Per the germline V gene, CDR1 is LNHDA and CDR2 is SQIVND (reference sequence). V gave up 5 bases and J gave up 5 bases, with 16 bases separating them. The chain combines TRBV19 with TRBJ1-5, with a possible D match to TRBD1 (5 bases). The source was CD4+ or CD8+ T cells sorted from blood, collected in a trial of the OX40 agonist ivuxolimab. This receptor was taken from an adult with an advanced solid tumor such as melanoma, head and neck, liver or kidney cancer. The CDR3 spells CASSSGGLWDQPQHF. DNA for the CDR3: TGTGCCAGTAGTTCGGGGGGACTTTGGGATCAGCCCCAGCATTTT. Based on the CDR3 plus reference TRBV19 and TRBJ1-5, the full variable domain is DGGITQSPKYLFRKEGQNVTLSCEQNLNHDAMYWYRQDPGQGLRLIYYSQIVNDFQKGDIAEGYSVSREKKESFPLTVTSAQKNPTAFYLCASSSGGLWDQPQHFGDGTRLSIL.